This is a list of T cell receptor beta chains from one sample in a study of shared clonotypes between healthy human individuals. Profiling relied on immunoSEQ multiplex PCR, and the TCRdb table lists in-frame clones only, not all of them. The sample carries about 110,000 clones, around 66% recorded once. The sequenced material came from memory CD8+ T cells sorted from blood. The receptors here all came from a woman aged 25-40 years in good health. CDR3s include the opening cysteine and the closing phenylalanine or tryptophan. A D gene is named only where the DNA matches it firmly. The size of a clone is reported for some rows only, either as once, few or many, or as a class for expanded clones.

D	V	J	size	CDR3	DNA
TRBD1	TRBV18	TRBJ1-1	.	CASSPGTGNTEAFF	TGTGCCAGCTCACCAGGGACAGGGAACACTGAAGCTTTCTTT
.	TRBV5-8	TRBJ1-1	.	CASSPTVEGRGTEAFF	TGTGCCAGCAGCCCGACCGTGGAGGGGCGGGGAACTGAAGCTTTCTTT
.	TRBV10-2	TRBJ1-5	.	CASSDGGASNQPQHF	TGCGCCAGCAGTGATGGAGGGGCTAGCAATCAGCCCCAGCATTTT
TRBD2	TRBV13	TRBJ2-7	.	CASSFPGLAGDEQYF	TGTGCCAGCAGCTTCCCAGGACTAGCGGGAGACGAGCAGTACTTC
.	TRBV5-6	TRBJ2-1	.	CASSLGTNLGEQFF	TGTGCCAGCAGCTTGGGGACTAACCTAGGGGAGCAGTTCTTC
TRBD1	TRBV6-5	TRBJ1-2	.	CASSYQGGAEGYTF	TGTGCCAGCAGTTACCAGGGGGGCGCGGAAGGCTACACCTTC
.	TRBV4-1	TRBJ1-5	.	CASSQGLSSNQPQHF	TGCGCCAGCAGCCAAGGCCTTAGCTCCAATCAGCCCCAGCATTTT
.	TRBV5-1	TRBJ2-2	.	CASRGTGVGTGELFF	TGCGCCAGCCGAGGTACCGGAGTGGGTACCGGGGAGCTGTTTTTT
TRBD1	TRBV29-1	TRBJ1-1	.	CSVEKGARGTEAFF	TGCAGCGTTGAAAAGGGGGCTAGAGGCACTGAAGCTTTCTTT
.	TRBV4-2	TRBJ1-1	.	CASSQAGEGEAEAFF	TGTGCCAGCAGCCAGGCCGGCGAGGGGGAAGCTGAAGCTTTCTTT
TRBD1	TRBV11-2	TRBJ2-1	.	CASSDTGTGPYNEQFF	TGTGCCAGCAGCGACACCGGGACAGGTCCCTACAATGAGCAGTTCTTC
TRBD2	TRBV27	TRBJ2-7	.	CASSLWVAGNSYEQYF	TGTGCCAGCAGTTTATGGGTAGCGGGGAACTCCTACGAGCAGTACTTC
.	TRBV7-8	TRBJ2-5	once	CASSTQRFVRETQYF	TGTGCCAGCAGCACCCAACGGTTCGTACGGGAGACCCAGTACTTC
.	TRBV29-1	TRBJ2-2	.	CSVKIVAGGDTGELFF	TGCAGCGTTAAGATAGTTGCAGGAGGGGACACCGGGGAGCTGTTTTTT
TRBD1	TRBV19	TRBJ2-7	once	CASSIGTAYEQYF	TGTGCCAGTAGTATCGGGACAGCTTACGAGCAGTACTTC
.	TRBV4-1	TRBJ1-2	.	CASKPSDRFFYGYTF	TGCGCCAGCAAGCCATCGGACAGATTTTTCTATGGCTACACCTTC
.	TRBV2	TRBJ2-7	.	CASRDAEPYEQYF	TGTGCCAGCCGCGACGCCGAACCCTACGAGCAGTACTTC
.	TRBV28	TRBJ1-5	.	CASSPTQGYSNQPQHF	TGTGCCAGCAGTCCGACACAGGGTTATAGCAATCAGCCCCAGCATTTT
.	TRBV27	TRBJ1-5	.	CASRVAGGYNQPQHF	TGTGCCAGCAGGGTCGCAGGCGGATACAATCAGCCCCAGCATTTT
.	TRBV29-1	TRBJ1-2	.	CSVRIGDPLTVGYTF	TGCAGCGTTCGAATAGGAGACCCACTGACGGTTGGCTACACCTTC
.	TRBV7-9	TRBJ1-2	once	CASSTRRPKREGNYGYTF	TGTGCCAGCAGCACCCGGCGACCTAAAAGAGAGGGTAACTATGGCTACACCTTC
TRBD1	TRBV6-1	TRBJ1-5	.	CASTQGGSDQPQHF	TGTGCCAGCACTCAGGGGGGGTCTGATCAGCCCCAGCATTTT
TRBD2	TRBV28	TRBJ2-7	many	CASTPGLEASEQYF	TGTGCCAGCACTCCAGGACTAGAGGCGAGTGAGCAGTACTTC
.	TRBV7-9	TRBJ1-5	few	CASSSGTQHQPQHF	TGTGCCAGCAGTTCCGGGACACAGCATCAGCCCCAGCATTTT
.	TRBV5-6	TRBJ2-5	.	CASSEGRFQKTQYF	TGTGCCAGCAGCGAGGGAAGGTTTCAGAAGACCCAGTACTTC
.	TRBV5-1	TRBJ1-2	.	CASSDVGLQRLLEATYGYTF	TGCGCCAGCAGCGATGTGGGCCTACAGAGGCTCCTGGAGGCTACCTATGGCTACACCTTC
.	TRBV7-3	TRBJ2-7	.	CASSLGQGAYEQYF	TGTGCCAGCAGCTTGGGGCAGGGAGCTTACGAGCAGTACTTC
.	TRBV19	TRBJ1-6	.	CASSYAYLSPLHF	TGTGCCAGTAGTTATGCCTATCTTTCACCCCTCCACTTT
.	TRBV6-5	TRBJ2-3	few	CASSEDPDTDTQYF	TGTGCCAGCAGTGAAGACCCAGACACAGATACGCAGTATTTT
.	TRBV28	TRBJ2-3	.	CASSTLLTDTQYF	TGTGCCAGCAGTACGTTGCTGACAGATACGCAGTATTTT
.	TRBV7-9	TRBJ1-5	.	CASSLAHGRNQPQHF	TGTGCCAGCAGCTTAGCGCACGGGAGAAATCAGCCCCAGCATTTT
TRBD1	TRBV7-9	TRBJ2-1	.	CASSPPRGGPPYNEQFF	TGTGCCAGCAGCCCCCCACGAGGGGGCCCTCCCTACAATGAGCAGTTCTTC
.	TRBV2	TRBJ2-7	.	CASYGGYEQYF	TGTGCCAGCTATGGTGGATACGAGCAGTACTTC
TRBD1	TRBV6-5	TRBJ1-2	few	CASTSYRGRGYGYTF	TGTGCCAGCACATCATACAGGGGCCGTGGCTATGGCTACACCTTC
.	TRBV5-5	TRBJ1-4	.	CASSPRLTAYPGGKLFF	TGTGCCAGCAGCCCTAGATTGACAGCCTACCCGGGGGGAAAACTGTTTTTT
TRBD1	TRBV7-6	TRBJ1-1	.	CASSLLGGYATEAFF	TGTGCCAGCAGCTTACTAGGGGGCTATGCCACTGAAGCTTTCTTT
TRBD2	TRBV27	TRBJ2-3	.	CASRLRYSGRAVVTDTQYF	TGTGCCAGCAGACTCAGGTATAGCGGGAGGGCCGTTGTGACAGATACGCAGTATTTT
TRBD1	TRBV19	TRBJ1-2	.	CASSTGTGGNYGYTF	TGTGCCAGTAGTACCGGGACAGGGGGCAACTATGGCTACACCTTC
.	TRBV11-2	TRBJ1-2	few	CASSPSKGGTGYTF	TGTGCCAGCAGCCCGTCTAAGGGGGGGACCGGCTACACCTTC
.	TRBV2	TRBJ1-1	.	CASSEGSPGDTEAFF	TGTGCCAGCAGTGAGGGCAGTCCCGGGGACACTGAAGCTTTCTTT
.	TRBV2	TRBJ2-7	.	CASSEAWRHEQYF	TGTGCCAGCAGTGAAGCGTGGAGGCACGAGCAGTACTTC